Shown below are 29 T cell receptor beta chains from a single sample sequenced in a study of blood T cell repertoires in COVID-19. Using immunoSEQ multiplex PCR, the repertoire was profiled, and TCRdb retains in-frame clones only, with some absent. The table shows 150,000 or so clones, with approximately 86% occurring only once. The specimen sequenced was peripheral blood. These receptors came from a woman between 65 and 79 years old with acute or convalescent COVID-19.

The genes are TRBV5-1 and TRBJ2-1; 7 bases are shared with TRBD2. This CDR3 is built from 15 residues. The V gene end was trimmed by 0 bases and the J gene end by 9 bases; junction bases not matched to a gene: 9. CDR1 and CDR2 from the germline V gene are SGHRS and YFSETQ. The CDR3 bases are TGCGCCAGCAGCTTGGGACTAGCCGCCCGGGTTGAGCAGTTCTTC. The encoded protein is CASSLGLAARVEQFF.

V gene TRBV2 combines with J gene TRBJ1-2, with TRBD1 as a possible D gene (6 bases). With 7 bases removed from V and 4 bases from J, the gap between germline ends came to 13 bases. Per the germline V gene, CDR1 is SNHLY and CDR2 is FYNNEI. CDR3 length: 13 amino acids. The CDR3: CASIRGGSYGYTF. The DNA for the CDR3 is TGTGCCAGCATCAGGGGTGGGAGCTATGGCTACACCTTC.

The chain couples TRBV6-6 to TRBJ2-3; TRBD2 matches at 14 bases. Germline-derived CDR1 and CDR2 are MNHNY and SVGAGI (reference sequence). Trimming cost V 5 bases and J 8 bases; bases outside gene matches: 12. CDR3 length equals 17 residues. Written as DNA, the CDR3 is TGTGCCAGCAGTGGATCGACTAGCGGGGGGGCCGAGGGTACGCAGTATTTT. The encoded protein is CASSGSTSGGAEGTQYF.

There are a few counts of this clone. The rearrangement uses TRBV18 and TRBJ1-1; weak D call: TRBD1 (6 bases). Germline V gene data show CDR1 as KGHSH and CDR2 as LQKENI. The V end lost 3 bases, the J end lost 4 bases, and 12 bases lay between the germline ends. This CDR3 has 14 amino acids. The CDR3 is CASSPKDSPTEAFF. CDR3 coding DNA: TGTGCCAGCTCACCGAAGGACAGCCCCACTGAAGCTTTCTTT. Drawing the rest from reference TRBV18 and TRBJ1-1, the complete variable domain is NAGVMQNPRHLVRRRGQEARLRCSPMKGHSHVYWYRQLPEEGLKFMVYLQKENIIDESGMPKERFSAEFPKEGPSILRIQQVVRGDSAAYFCASSPKDSPTEAFFGQGTRLTVV.

The V call is TRBV12-3 or TRBV12-4, the J call TRBJ2-7; D gene ambiguous. The CDR3 has 12 amino acids. Trimming shortened V by 3 bases and J by 2 bases, and 5 bases separated the two germline ends. CDR3 residues: CASSFEAYEQYF. CDR3 nucleotide sequence: TGTGCCAGCAGTTTCGAGGCCTACGAGCAGTACTTC.

Only one count was recorded for this clone. The gene calls are TRBV7-2 and TRBJ2-7, with 9 nucleotides matching TRBD2. Losses at the gene ends were 5 bases for V and 2 bases for J; bases not matched to a gene: 4. In germline, CDR1 is SGHTA, CDR2 FQGNSA. CDR3 length: 14 amino acids. Here the CDR3 reads CASSGGGGTYEQYF. The CDR3 DNA follows: TGTGCCAGCAGCGGCGGGGGGGGTACCTACGAGCAGTACTTC.

Concerning this clone itself: Distinct nucleotide sequences in the sample also encode this CDR3. The chain couples TRBV6-5 to TRBJ1-2, with TRBD1 identical over 7 bases. V lost 6 bases to trimming and J lost 2 bases; unmatched junction nucleotides: 3. The CDR3 covers 13 residues. Germline V lookup: CDR1 MNHEY, CDR2 SVGAGI. The CDR3 protein is CASSLTGNYGYTF. In nucleotides, the CDR3 is TGTGCCAGCAGCTTGACAGGGAACTATGGCTACACCTTC.

V usage is TRBV7-9 and J usage is TRBJ2-6; no definite D call. Trimming removed 1 base at V and 0 bases at J, with 4 bases between. The CDR3 length is 15 residues. Germline V gives CDR1 SEHNR, CDR2 FQNEAQ (reference sequence). The CDR3 sequence is CASSLVSSGANVLTF. CDR3 nucleotides: TGTGCCAGCAGCTTAGTTAGCTCTGGGGCCAACGTCCTGACTTTC.

The V and J genes are TRBV7-6 and TRBJ1-2, with 9 nucleotides matching TRBD1. V trimming: 2 bases; J trimming: 4 bases; junction bases outside the gene matches: 5. This CDR3 has 15 amino acids. Germline V gene data show CDR1 as SGHVS and CDR2 as FNYEAQ. CDR3 residues: CASSLSGTGTYGYTF. The CDR3 nucleotides are TGTGCCAGCAGCTTATCCGGGACAGGGACCTATGGCTACACCTTC.

The rearrangement links TRBV30 to TRBJ2-7, with 7 positions matching TRBD1. The V gene end was trimmed by 0 bases and the J gene end by 1 base; junction bases not matched to a gene: 21. In germline, CDR1 is GTSNPN, CDR2 SVGIG (reference sequence). CDR3 length equals 20 residues. The CDR3 DNA is TGTGCCTGGAGTGTACGTCGACAGGGTAATCGTTTTAGGGAATCCTACGAGCAGTACTTC. Its protein product is CAWSVRRQGNRFRESYEQYF.

J is TRBJ1-1 and V is TRBV5-8, with D unclear. V lost 0 bases and J 8 bases, leaving 17 bases between the germline ends. The V gene's germline CDR1 is SGHTS and CDR2 YDEGEE. The CDR3 covers 15 residues. As DNA, the CDR3 is TGTGCCAGCAGCTTGGGTTCTTCCAGGAAGATCGAAGCTTTCTTT. Amino acid sequence: CASSLGSSRKIEAFF.

This chain connects TRBV3-1 (or the pseudogene TRBV3-2) to TRBJ2-3, with TRBD2 identical over 11 bases. Looked up from germline, CDR1 is LGHDT and CDR2 is YNNKEL (reference sequence). V shed 0 bases, J shed 3 bases, and the junction held 11 bases outside the gene matches. The CDR3 extends over 19 amino acids. The CDR3 nucleotides are TGTGCCAGCAGCCAAGAAATTGGGTGGCTAGCGGGGGGAACAGATACGCAGTATTTT. It is translated as CASSQEIGWLAGGTDTQYF.

This rearrangement joins TRBV7-8 to TRBJ2-1, with 8 bases lining up with TRBD1. The CDR3 has 15 amino acids. With 6 bases clipped from V and 2 bases from J, the junction kept 6 bases outside the gene matches. Germline loops: CDR1 SGHVS, CDR2 FQNEAQ. The CDR3 reads CASRAGGGPYNEQFF. CDR3 bases: TGTGCCAGCAGAGCAGGGGGCGGCCCCTACAATGAGCAGTTCTTC.

The CDR3 DNA reads as TGTGCCAGCAGTGGGCAGGGGGGAACTAATGAAAAACTGTTTTTT. Encoded protein: CASSGQGGTNEKLFF. This chain links TRBV2 with TRBJ1-4; 7 nucleotides align to TRBD1. This CDR3 is built from 15 residues. Germline lookup yields CDR1 SNHLY and CDR2 FYNNEI. The V gene end was trimmed by 4 bases and the J gene end by 1 base; junction bases not matched to a gene: 3.

The V and J genes are TRBV11-2 and TRBJ2-1; D uncertain. This CDR3 is built from 15 residues. The germline gives CDR1 SGHAT, CDR2 FQNNGV. V was pared by 7 bases and J by 9 bases, with 22 bases between. The CDR3 DNA follows: TGTGCCAGCAACCCCAAGGTTGCGGTACAAGGTGAGCAGTTCTTC. This gives the protein CASNPKVAVQGEQFF. The entire variable domain, with the rest obtained from reference TRBV11-2 and TRBJ2-1, is as follows: EAGVAQSPRYKIIEKRQSVAFWCNPISGHATLYWYQQILGQGPKLLIQFQNNGVVDDSQLPKDRFSAERLKGVDSTLKIQPAKLEDSAVYLCASNPKVAVQGEQFFGPGTRLTVL.

The V gene is TRBV27, the J gene TRBJ1-2, with D perhaps matching TRBD1 (6 bases). Germline V CDR1 and CDR2: MNHEY, SMNVEV (reference sequence). Trimming removed 6 bases at V and 8 bases at J, with 22 bases between. This CDR3 comprises 15 residues. Here the CDR3 reads CASRSLGGARRGYTF. The CDR3 nucleotides read TGTGCCAGCAGATCTCTAGGGGGGGCGCGGCGGGGCTACACCTTC.

The chain recombines TRBV13 with TRBJ1-6, with D hard to call. Trimming left V 2 bases short and J 9 bases short, with 23 bases between. The CDR3 totals 18 residues. Germline V gene sequence: CDR1 PRHDT, CDR2 FYEKMQ (reference sequence). Here the CDR3 reads CASSLFVDPYRTGSPLHF. The CDR3, as DNA: TGTGCCAGCAGCTTATTTGTGGATCCCTACCGGACTGGTTCACCCCTCCACTTT. The full variable domain, its missing parts supplied by reference TRBV13 and TRBJ1-6, is AAGVIQSPRHLIKEKRETATLKCYPIPRHDTVYWYQQGPGQDPQFLISFYEKMQSDKGSIPDRFSAQQFSDYHSELNMSSLELGDSALYFCASSLFVDPYRTGSPLHFGNGTRLTVT.

V and J are TRBV9 and TRBJ2-3; 14 positions match TRBD2. Germline-derived CDR1 and CDR2 are SGDLS and YYNGEE. The CDR3 has 20 amino acids. The junction had 13 bases not matched to a gene; V was cut back by 4 bases and J by 0 bases. The CDR3: CASSPLSGTSGGPSTDTQYF. The CDR3 nucleotides read TGTGCCAGCAGCCCCCTCTCCGGGACTAGCGGGGGTCCTAGCACAGATACGCAGTATTTT.

The gene calls are TRBV6-5 and TRBJ1-1; D perhaps matches TRBD1 (6 bases). From germline, CDR1 is MNHEY and CDR2 SVGAGI. The CDR3 runs to 15 residues. V lost 0 bases and J lost 10, with 18 bases in between. CDR3 region: CASSYSDRGARVAFF. The CDR3 DNA is TGTGCCAGCAGTTACTCCGACCGGGGGGCGCGGGTAGCTTTCTTT.

This sequence joins TRBV19 and TRBJ1-2; TRBD1 is a possible D gene (6 bases). The V gene lost 5 bases and the J gene lost 2 bases, with 12 bases spanning the gap. The CDR3 runs to 14 residues. Germline V gene lookup returns CDR1 LNHDA and CDR2 SQIVND (reference sequence). The CDR3 protein is CASSWDTSNYGYTF. The DNA for the CDR3 is TGTGCCAGTAGTTGGGACACCTCAAACTATGGCTACACCTTC.

Worth noting for this clone: Other DNA variants within this sample encode the same CDR3. The genes are TRBV11-2 and TRBJ1-1; the match to TRBD1 covers 8 bases. The CDR3 contains 15 residues. Germline loops: CDR1 SGHAT, CDR2 FQNNGV. The J segment lost 0 bases and the V segment lost 5 bases, leaving 5 bases of the junction unmatched. The CDR3 region is CASSLRTGMNTEAFF. The CDR3 region has the DNA TGTGCCAGCAGCCTTAGGACAGGGATGAACACTGAAGCTTTCTTT.

The chain couples TRBV15 to TRBJ2-1; 8 bases are a match to TRBD1. The CDR3 has 14 amino acids. CDR1 and CDR2 (germline): LNHNV, YYDKDF (reference sequence). Trimming at V came to 3 bases and at J to 13 bases, leaving 11 bases not matched to a gene. The CDR3 DNA sequence: TGTGCCACCAGCAGCCCGGACAGGGAGGTTTCCCAGTTCTTC. Its protein is CATSSPDREVSQFF. Full variable domain (missing parts from reference TRBV15 and TRBJ2-1): DAMVIQNPRYQVTQFGKPVTLSCSQTLNHNVMYWYQQKSSQAPKLLFHYYDKDFNNEADTPDNFQSRRPNTSFCFLDIRSPGLGDTAMYLCATSSPDREVSQFFGPGTRLTVL.

CDR3 DNA sequence: TGTGCCAGCAGTAGAAAGTCAGACAATCAGCCCCAGCATTTT. Translation gives CASSRKSDNQPQHF. The chain carries TRBV27 and TRBJ1-5; D call uncertain. The CDR3 is made up of 14 amino acids. Trimming took off 5 bases at V and 3 bases at J, with 11 bases between the two ends. CDR1 and CDR2 (germline): MNHEY, SMNVEV (reference sequence).

The DNA of the CDR3 is TGCGCCAGCAGCGCGAGCGGGGGCTATGGTGGCTACACCTTC. This sequence encodes CASSASGGYGGYTF. The V and J genes are TRBV5-1 and TRBJ1-2; D perhaps matches TRBD1 (6 bases). Trimming took off 4 bases at V and 7 bases at J, with 17 bases between the two ends. The CDR3 covers 14 residues. CDR1 and CDR2 (germline): SGHRS, YFSETQ.

In its sample, this clone was seen a few times. This chain uses TRBV5-1 with TRBJ2-7; D is perhaps TRBD1 (7 bases). The CDR3 consists of 15 residues. V lost 0 bases, J lost 5 bases, and 15 bases lay in between. The germline V gene encodes CDR1 SGHRS and CDR2 YFSETQ. The CDR3, as DNA: TGCGCCAGCAGCTTGGGGAGGGGGCAGTCGAACGAGCAGTACTTC. Translating gives CASSLGRGQSNEQYF.

This CDR3 reads CAISEQTDSGYTF. DNA for the CDR3: TGTGCCATCAGTGAGCAGACAGACAGTGGCTACACCTTC. This chain joins TRBV10-3 and TRBJ1-2; maybe TRBD1 (5 bases). Germline lookup yields CDR1 ENHRY and CDR2 SYGVKD. V shed 2 bases and J shed 7 bases, with 11 bases lying between them. This CDR3 is built from 13 residues.

This clone occurred once. The rearrangement links TRBV30 to TRBJ1-5; no reliable D call. The germline gives CDR1 GTSNPN, CDR2 SVGIG (reference sequence). This CDR3 comprises 14 residues. V was shortened by 2 bases and J by 6 bases, with 14 bases between the two germline ends. The CDR3 region is CAWSRTRGTQPQHF. DNA for the CDR3: TGTGCCTGGAGTAGAACCCGAGGAACTCAGCCCCAGCATTTT.

The chain combines TRBV6-5 with TRBJ1-3, with 10 bases that match TRBD1. Germline CDR1 MNHEY, CDR2 SVGAGI. The CDR3 is 14 amino acids. V lost 6 bases, J lost 5 bases, and 4 bases stayed unmatched. For the CDR3, the DNA is TGTGCCAGCAGAGGGACAGGGGAAAGAAACACCATATATTTT. Protein product: CASRGTGERNTIYF.

This clone has only one observation. Mismatch with germline at one junction end may stem from a read error. The V gene is TRBV6-5, the J gene TRBJ1-1, with TRBD1 identical over 7 bases. CDR3 length: 14 residues. Germline V lookup: CDR1 MNHEY, CDR2 SVGAGI. CDR3 DNA: TGTGCCAGCAGTCCTACTTATATTACAGGACAGGCAGCCTTT. This encodes CASSPTYITGQAAF.